The TCR beta chain described here comes from a study of cytomegalovirus exposure and HLA in healthy donors. Overall study context: In an earlier analysis, around 100 million unique TCR beta sequences were found from some 180 million T cells. The study, taken as a whole, reports: Earlier results showed most TCR beta V segments being productive about 87% or about 30% of the time.

Each of the donors was a healthy bone marrow donor. In the PCR, 60 Vbeta and 13 Jbeta primers were used. Sequencing used immunoSEQ multiplex PCR; TCRdb keeps in-frame clones, though not all of them. The data hold 150,000 or so clones, with roughly 66% observed a single time. This clone has a handful of counts. Its antigen remains unknown. Germline trimming cut 6 bases from V and 7 bases from J; bases unmatched to any gene: 12. CDR1 is MNHEY and CDR2 is SMNVEV in the germline V gene (reference sequence). The CDR3 is 16 residues long. The TCR was taken from a woman under 30 in good health and CMV-seronegative. Material for sequencing was PBMCs. The rearrangement joins TRBV27 to TRBJ2-2, with 9 positions matching TRBD1. The CDR3 loop reads CASSLPGQGDHGELFF. The CDR3, as DNA: TGTGCCAGCAGCCTCCCGGGACAGGGTGATCACGGGGAGCTGTTTTTT.